This TCR beta chain was sequenced for a study of blood T cell repertoires in COVID-19. At the level of the study: T cells, B-cell-depleted T cells, or PBMCs supplied cDNA or gDNA.

Assay used: immunoSEQ multiplex PCR; TCRdb lists only in-frame clones, some missing. The sample lists approximately 340,000 clones, roughly nine tenths occurring once. The CDR3 is made up of 15 amino acids. CDR1 is LNHDA and CDR2 is SQIVND in the germline V gene (reference sequence). The V and J ends lost 5 bases and 0 bases respectively, with 11 bases between them. The rearrangement links TRBV19 to TRBJ1-3; D gene ambiguous. The clonotype originates from a woman aged 35 to 49 who had been exposed to COVID-19. The material sequenced was PBMCs or T cells enriched from blood (not recorded which). The CDR3 region is CASSYGLASGNTIYF. The CDR3 bases are TGTGCCAGTAGTTATGGGCTCGCCTCTGGAAACACCATATATTTT. Full variable domain (outside the CDR3, taken from reference TRBV19 and TRBJ1-3): DGGITQSPKYLFRKEGQNVTLSCEQNLNHDAMYWYRQDPGQGLRLIYYSQIVNDFQKGDIAEGYSVSREKKESFPLTVTSAQKNPTAFYLCASSYGLASGNTIYFGEGSWLTVV.